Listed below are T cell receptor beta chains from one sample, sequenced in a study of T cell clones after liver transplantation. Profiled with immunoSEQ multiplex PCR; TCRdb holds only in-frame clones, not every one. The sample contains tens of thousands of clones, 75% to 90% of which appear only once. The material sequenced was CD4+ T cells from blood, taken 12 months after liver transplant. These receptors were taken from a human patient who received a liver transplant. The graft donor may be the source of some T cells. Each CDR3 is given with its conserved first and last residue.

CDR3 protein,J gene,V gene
CASSESVAKNIQYF,TRBJ2-4,TRBV2
CASSPRGGVLSNVLTF,TRBJ2-6,TRBV4-2
CASSSPSGPQYF,TRBJ2-7,TRBV7-6
CASSQVGNSVGETQYF,TRBJ2-3,TRBV4-1
CASSPRGGGRTEAFF,TRBJ1-1,TRBV9
CASSLLAGDTEAFF,TRBJ1-1,TRBV5-1
CASSPGAANEKLFF,TRBJ1-4,TRBV9
CASSLAASYNEQFF,TRBJ2-1,TRBV5-1
CASSPPGQPQHF,TRBJ1-5,TRBV18
CASSPSTAYNEQFF,TRBJ2-1,TRBV28
CASSSRDRGPEAFF,TRBJ1-1,TRBV5-6
CSVRDGGKDKNIQYF,TRBJ2-4,TRBV29-1
CASSYSERRGYTF,TRBJ1-2,TRBV6-5
CASSSQTGGEKLFF,TRBJ1-4,TRBV5-4
CASSLDGGETQYF,TRBJ2-5,TRBV7-9
CASSPAGVAGNEQFF,TRBJ2-1,TRBV18
CASRGGRNTEAFF,TRBJ1-1,TRBV27
CASSLSRRLEGYTF,TRBJ1-2,TRBV27
CAISEGSGSYGYTF,TRBJ1-2,TRBV10-3
CASSLATGDGETQYF,TRBJ2-5,TRBV5-1
CASSALNRNFSGNTIYF,TRBJ1-3,TRBV19
CASSLGRDRAVFGELFF,TRBJ2-2,TRBV27
CASSPGNWWSPTYEQYF,TRBJ2-7,TRBV28
CASSYSGQGATEAFF,TRBJ1-1,TRBV6-6
CASSPLRVGTDQPQHF,TRBJ1-5,TRBV18
CASTPQGQQETQYF,TRBJ2-5,TRBV9
CASRTGQGWTGELFF,TRBJ2-2,TRBV11-2
CASSPGSNYGYTF,TRBJ1-2,TRBV7-3
CASSQNPEGGKNIQYF,TRBJ2-4,TRBV18